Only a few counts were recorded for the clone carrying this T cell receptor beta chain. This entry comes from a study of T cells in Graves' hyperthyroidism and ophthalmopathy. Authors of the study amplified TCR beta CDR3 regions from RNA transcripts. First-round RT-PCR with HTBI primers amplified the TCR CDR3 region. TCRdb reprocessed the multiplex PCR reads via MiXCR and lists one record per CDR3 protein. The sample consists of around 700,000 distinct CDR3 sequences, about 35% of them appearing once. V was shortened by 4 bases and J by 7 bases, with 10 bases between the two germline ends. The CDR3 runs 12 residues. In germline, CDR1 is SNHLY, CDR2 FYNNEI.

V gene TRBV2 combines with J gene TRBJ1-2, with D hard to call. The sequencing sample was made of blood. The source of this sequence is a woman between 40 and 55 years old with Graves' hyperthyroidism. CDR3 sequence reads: CASSALGPGYTF. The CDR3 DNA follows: TGTGCCAGCAGTGCTTTGGGCCCTGGCTACACCTTC. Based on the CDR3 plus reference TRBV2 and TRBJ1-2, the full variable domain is EPEVTQTPSHQVTQMGQEVILRCVPISNHLYFYWYRQILGQKVEFLVSFYNNEISEKSEIFDDQFSVERPDGSNFTLKIRSTKLEDSAMYFCASSALGPGYTFGSGTRLTVV.